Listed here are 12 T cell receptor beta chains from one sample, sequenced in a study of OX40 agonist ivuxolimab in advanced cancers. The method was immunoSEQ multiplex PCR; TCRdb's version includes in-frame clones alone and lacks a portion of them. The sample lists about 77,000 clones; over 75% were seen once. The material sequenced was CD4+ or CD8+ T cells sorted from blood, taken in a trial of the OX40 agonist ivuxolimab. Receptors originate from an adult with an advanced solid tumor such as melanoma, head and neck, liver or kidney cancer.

The CDR3 loop reads CASSQDFNSPLHF. CDR3 nucleotide sequence: TGTGCCAGCTCTCAGGACTTTAATTCACCCCTCCACTTT. The gene calls are TRBV18 and TRBJ1-6; D is ambiguous. This CDR3 contains 13 residues. In germline, CDR1 is KGHSH, CDR2 LQKENI. V lost 6 bases and J lost 6, with 9 bases in between.

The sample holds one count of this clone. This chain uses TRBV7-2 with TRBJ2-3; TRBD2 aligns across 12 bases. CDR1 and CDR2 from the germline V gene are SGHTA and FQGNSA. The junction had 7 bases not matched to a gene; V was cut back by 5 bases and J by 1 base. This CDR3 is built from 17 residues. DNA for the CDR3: TGTGCCAGCAGCCCGAGACTAGCGGGGGATCGCACAGATACGCAGTATTTT. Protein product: CASSPRLAGDRTDTQYF.

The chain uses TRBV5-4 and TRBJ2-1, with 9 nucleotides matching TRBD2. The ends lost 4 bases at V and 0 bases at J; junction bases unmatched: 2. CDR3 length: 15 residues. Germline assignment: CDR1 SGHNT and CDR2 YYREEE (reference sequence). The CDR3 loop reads CASSQAGGSYNEQFF. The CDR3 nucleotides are TGTGCCAGCAGCCAAGCGGGGGGCTCCTACAATGAGCAGTTCTTC.

The CDR3 is CASSFFRGSGNTIYF. The CDR3 DNA reads as TGTGCCAGCAGCTTTTTTAGGGGCTCTGGAAACACCATATATTTT. The J gene is TRBJ1-3, the V gene TRBV5-8; TRBD1 might be the D (5 bases). The germline gives CDR1 SGHTS, CDR2 YDEGEE. Trimming stripped 2 bases from V and 0 bases from J, with 9 bases between. CDR3 length: 15 amino acids.

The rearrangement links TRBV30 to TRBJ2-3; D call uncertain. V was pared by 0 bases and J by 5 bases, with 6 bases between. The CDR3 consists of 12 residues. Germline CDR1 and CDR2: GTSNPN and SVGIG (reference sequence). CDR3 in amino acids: CAWSVLEDTQYF. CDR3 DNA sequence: TGTGCCTGGAGTGTCCTCGAAGATACGCAGTATTTT. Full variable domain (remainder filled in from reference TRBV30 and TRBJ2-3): SQTIHQWPATLVQPVGSPLSLECTVEGTSNPNLYWYRQAAGRGLQLLFYSVGIGQISSEVPQNLSASRPQDRQFILSSKKLLLSDSGFYLCAWSVLEDTQYFGPGTRLTVL.

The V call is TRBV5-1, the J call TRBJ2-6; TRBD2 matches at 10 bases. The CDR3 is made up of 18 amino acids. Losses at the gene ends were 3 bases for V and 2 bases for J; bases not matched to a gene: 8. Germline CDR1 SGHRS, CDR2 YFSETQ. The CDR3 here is CASSSVSGGAPGANVLTF. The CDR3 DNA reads TGCGCCAGCAGCTCCGTAAGCGGGGGGGCCCCTGGGGCCAACGTCCTGACTTTC.

This CDR3 is CASSGFGSGVSDTQYF. CDR3 bases: TGTGCCAGCAGTGGCTTCGGTAGCGGGGTGTCAGATACGCAGTATTTT. The rearrangement uses TRBV6-1 and TRBJ2-3; 8 nucleotides agree with TRBD2. J lost 4 bases, V lost 4 bases, and 10 bases had no gene match. The CDR3 length is 16 residues. Germline V lookup: CDR1 MNHNS, CDR2 SASEGT.

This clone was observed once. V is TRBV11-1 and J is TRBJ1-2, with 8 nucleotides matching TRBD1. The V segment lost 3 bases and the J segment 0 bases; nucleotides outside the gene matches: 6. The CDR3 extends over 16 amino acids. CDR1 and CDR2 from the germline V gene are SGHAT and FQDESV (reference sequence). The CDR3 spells CASSFGTGNTNYGYTF. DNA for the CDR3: TGTGCCAGCAGCTTTGGGACAGGCAATACTAACTATGGCTACACCTTC.

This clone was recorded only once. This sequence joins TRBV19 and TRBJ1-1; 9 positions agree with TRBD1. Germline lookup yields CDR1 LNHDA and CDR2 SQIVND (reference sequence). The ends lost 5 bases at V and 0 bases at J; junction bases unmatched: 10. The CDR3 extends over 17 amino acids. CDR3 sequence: CASSSGTGHSMNTEAFF. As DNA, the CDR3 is TGTGCCAGTAGTTCCGGGACAGGGCATTCCATGAACACTGAAGCTTTCTTT.

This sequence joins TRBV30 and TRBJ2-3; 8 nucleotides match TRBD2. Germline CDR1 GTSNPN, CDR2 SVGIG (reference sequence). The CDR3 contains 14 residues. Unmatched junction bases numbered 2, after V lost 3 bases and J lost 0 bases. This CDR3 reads CAWRASGSTDTQYF. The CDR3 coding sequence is TGTGCCTGGAGGGCTAGCGGGAGCACAGATACGCAGTATTTT.

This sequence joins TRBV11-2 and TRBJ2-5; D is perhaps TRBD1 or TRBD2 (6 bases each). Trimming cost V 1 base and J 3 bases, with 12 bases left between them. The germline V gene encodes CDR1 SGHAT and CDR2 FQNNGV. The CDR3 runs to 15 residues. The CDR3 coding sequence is TGTGCCAGCAGCTTAGGCGGGGACACCAAAGAGACCCAGTACTTC. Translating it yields CASSLGGDTKETQYF.

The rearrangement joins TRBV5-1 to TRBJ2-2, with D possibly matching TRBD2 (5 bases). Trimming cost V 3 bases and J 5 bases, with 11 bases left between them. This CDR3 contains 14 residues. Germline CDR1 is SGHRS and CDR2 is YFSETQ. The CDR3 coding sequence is TGCGCCAGCAGCTCCACTCCGGGGACCGGGGAGCTGTTTTTT. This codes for CASSSTPGTGELFF.